These 32 T cell receptor beta chains were all obtained from the same sample, sequenced in a study of early T cells in non-severe SARS-CoV-2 infection. A single record per CDR3 protein comes from TCRdb applying MiXCR to the 5' RACE reads. The data contain 75,000 or so distinct CDR3 sequences, 11% to 15% of them singletons. Source material: whole blood. The receptors come from an adult who was a healthcare worker with PCR-confirmed SARS-CoV-2 infection or an uninfected control (not recorded which).

This clonotype has at least ten counts. Sequence at one end of the junction differs from germline and may be a read error. This sequence joins TRBV9 and TRBJ2-1; TRBD2 agrees at 9 bases. CDR3 size: 16 residues. CDR1 SGDLS and CDR2 YYNGEE come from the germline V gene. The CDR3 nucleotides read TGTGCCAGCAGCTCCCGCACCGGGACTAGCTACGATGAGCAGTTCTTC. This sequence encodes CASSSRTGTSYDEQFF.

The chain uses TRBV6-5 and TRBJ2-2; 10 positions agree with TRBD1. Germline trimming cut 4 bases from V and 7 bases from J; bases unmatched to any gene: 6. The CDR3 runs 15 residues. The V gene's germline CDR1 is MNHEY and CDR2 SVGAGI. The CDR3 reads CASSSTGGNVGELFF. The CDR3 DNA sequence: TGTGCCAGCAGTTCGACAGGGGGCAACGTCGGGGAGCTGTTTTTT.

The chain links TRBV7-3 to TRBJ1-1, with D uncertain. The CDR3 extends over 13 amino acids. The V end lost 2 bases, the J end lost 10 bases, and 14 bases lay between the germline ends. CDR1 and CDR2 (germline): SGHTA, FQGTGA. CDR3 nucleotides: TGTGCCAGCAGCTTAGTAGGACTGGGGAGAGCTTTCTTT. Protein product: CASSLVGLGRAFF.

The V call is TRBV7-2, the J call TRBJ2-7; a weak D match, TRBD1 (6 bases). CDR1 and CDR2 (germline): SGHTA, FQGNSA. This CDR3 is built from 16 residues. Trimming stripped 5 bases from V and 5 bases from J, with 22 bases between. The DNA of the CDR3 is TGTGCCAGCAGCCCCTCGCCGGCGTACAGGGTCCACGAGCAGTACTTC. This sequence encodes CASSPSPAYRVHEQYF.

This clonotype was seen more than once but under ten times. The J gene is TRBJ2-1, the V gene TRBV29-1; D is ambiguous. With 6 bases removed from V and 5 bases from J, the gap between germline ends came to 5 bases. Germline V gives CDR1 SQVTM, CDR2 ANQGSEA. CDR3 length: 10 residues. CDR3 in amino acids: CSVQNNEQFF. CDR3 nucleotides: TGCAGCGTCCAGAACAATGAGCAGTTCTTC.

The J gene is TRBJ1-2, the V gene TRBV28; weak D call: TRBD1 (5 bases). Per the germline V gene, CDR1 is MDHEN and CDR2 is SYDVKM. There are 13 residues in the CDR3. Trimming removed 8 bases from V and 3 bases from J, with 13 bases in between. The CDR3 nucleotides are TGTGCCAGCGGAACCGGGGGGTACTATGGCTACACCTTC. It specifies CASGTGGYYGYTF.

A single count supports this clonotype. The V call is TRBV12-3 or TRBV12-4, the J call TRBJ1-2; D gene unclear. This CDR3 is built from 13 residues. Trimming took 4 bases from V and 4 from J, leaving 10 bases between them. The DNA for the CDR3 is TGTGCCAGCAGTTCCCTCAGTCGCTATGGCTACACCTTC. This translates into CASSSLSRYGYTF.

There are a few counts of this clonotype. The V and J genes are TRBV29-1 and TRBJ2-7; perhaps TRBD1 as D (6 bases). CDR1 SQVTM and CDR2 ANQGSEA come from the germline V gene. The length of the CDR3 is 13 residues. Trimming took off 6 bases at V and 2 bases at J, with 14 bases between the two ends. The CDR3 loop reads CSVRTGTTYEQYF. In DNA, the CDR3 is TGCAGCGTAAGAACCGGGACAACCTACGAGCAGTACTTC.

This sequence joins TRBV29-1 and TRBJ1-1, with 8 bases fitting TRBD1. This CDR3 is built from 13 residues. V lost 7 bases to trimming and J lost 1 base; unmatched junction nucleotides: 5. The V gene's germline CDR1 is SQVTM and CDR2 ANQGSEA. The CDR3 is CSGLRGRNTEAFF. Here the CDR3 DNA reads TGCAGCGGCCTCAGGGGGCGGAACACTGAAGCTTTCTTT.

This clonotype was seen at least ten times. This rearrangement joins TRBV5-1 to TRBJ1-3; D is unresolved. The CDR3 loop spans 14 amino acids. From germline, CDR1 is SGHRS and CDR2 YFSETQ. Trimming shortened V by 4 bases and J by 2 bases, and 10 bases separated the two germline ends. CDR3 nucleotide sequence: TGCGCCAGCAGCCCAGATTCGACTGGAAACACCATATATTTT. Protein product: CASSPDSTGNTIYF.

The J gene is TRBJ1-4, the V gene TRBV7-9; weak D call: TRBD1 (5 bases). The ends were cut back, 5 bases at V and 0 bases at J, with 22 bases in the middle. Germline-derived CDR1 and CDR2 are SEHNR and FQNEAQ (reference sequence). The CDR3 consists of 19 residues. Written as DNA, the CDR3 is TGTGCCAGCAGCATAAATCCGGGGCCGGACCTTGCAACTAATGAAAAACTGTTTTTT. Translated: CASSINPGPDLATNEKLFF. The variable domain in full, completed from reference TRBV7-9 and TRBJ1-4, reads DTGVSQNPRHKITKRGQNVTFRCDPISEHNRLYWYRQTLGQGPEFLTYFQNEAQLEKSRLLSDRFSAERPKGSFSTLEIQRTEQGDSAMYLCASSINPGPDLATNEKLFFGSGTQLSVL.

This clonotype was seen a few times. V and J are TRBV28 and TRBJ2-7; the D is unclear. CDR1 is MDHEN, CDR2 SYDVKM, per germline. The V and J ends lost 5 bases and 2 bases respectively, with 13 bases between them. This CDR3 has 14 residues. In nucleotides, the CDR3 is TGTGCCAGCAGTGATATGGGCCAGACCTACGAGCAGTACTTC. The encoded protein is CASSDMGQTYEQYF.

The chain employs TRBV12-5 and TRBJ1-4, with 11 positions matching TRBD1. Germline V gene sequence: CDR1 LGHNT, CDR2 FRNRAP. Losses at the gene ends were 7 bases for V and 6 bases for J; bases not matched to a gene: 4. The CDR3 is 14 residues long. CDR3 DNA: TGTGCTAGTGCTCCGGGACAGGGGGATGAAAAACTGTTTTTT. It encodes CASAPGQGDEKLFF.

In its sample, this clonotype was seen a few times. V gene TRBV29-1 combines with J gene TRBJ2-3, with D possibly called TRBD1 or TRBD2 (6 bases each). Germline values: CDR1 SQVTM, CDR2 ANQGSEA. CDR3 length: 12 amino acids. V lost 7 bases to trimming and J lost 9 bases, with 17 bases between them. The CDR3 sequence: CSGGAPTATQYF. CDR3 sequence (DNA): TGCAGCGGGGGGGCCCCAACTGCGACGCAGTATTTT.

A few counts support this clonotype. This chain connects TRBV29-1 to TRBJ2-3, with D maybe TRBD2 (5 bases). Germline values: CDR1 SQVTM, CDR2 ANQGSEA. The ends were cut back, 4 bases at V and 0 bases at J, with 11 bases in the middle. The CDR3 consists of 14 residues. CDR3 nucleotide sequence: TGCAGCGTTGCGCCCGGGGTTAGCACAGATACGCAGTATTTT. It encodes CSVAPGVSTDTQYF.

This clonotype was seen a single time. Being one base from a much bigger clone, this may be a read error. This rearrangement joins TRBV28 to TRBJ2-3, with D possibly TRBD2 on 6 matching bases. V was clipped by 7 bases and J by 4 bases, with 18 bases between them. CDR3 length: 15 residues. CDR1 MDHEN and CDR2 SYDVKM come from the germline V gene. Written as DNA, the CDR3 is TGTGCCAGCATTACCCCCGGGGGTGGGCCAGATACGCAGTATTTT. Its protein is CASITPGGGPDTQYF.

This clonotype has at least ten counts. This sequence joins TRBV12-3 or TRBV12-4 and TRBJ1-2; 8 nucleotides align to TRBD1. The CDR3 runs to 14 residues. V was clipped by 6 bases and J by 5 bases; unmatched bases: 8. The CDR3 spells CASSRPGQAYGYTF. CDR3 in DNA: TGTGCCAGCAGCAGGCCGGGACAGGCATATGGCTACACCTTC.

The chain links TRBV5-1 to TRBJ2-1; D call uncertain. The germline CDR1 and CDR2 sequences are SGHRS and YFSETQ. CDR3 length equals 14 residues. Trimming shortened V by 0 bases and J by 5 bases, and 9 bases separated the two germline ends. CDR3 sequence (DNA): TGCGCCAGCAGCTTGGAGGCCGTTAACAATGAGCAGTTCTTC. As protein: CASSLEAVNNEQFF.

This clonotype was observed a few times. The V call is TRBV3-1, the J call TRBJ2-7; no clear D. This CDR3 region has 13 residues. The germline V gene has CDR1 LGHDT and CDR2 YNNKEL (reference sequence). The V end lost 1 base, the J end lost 3 bases, and 7 bases lay between the germline ends. For the CDR3, the DNA is TGTGCCAGCAGCCAAGGAGCCAGCTACGAGCAGTACTTC. It translates to CASSQGASYEQYF.

In its sample, this clonotype was seen many times. The chain carries TRBV7-9 and TRBJ1-1; tentative D call: TRBD1 (5 bases). Trimming took off 3 bases at V and 2 bases at J, with 7 bases between the two ends. This CDR3 has 13 amino acids. Per the germline V gene, CDR1 is SEHNR and CDR2 is FQNEAQ (reference sequence). In nucleotides, the CDR3 is TGTGCCAGCAGCTTTGGGGGAAACACTGAAGCTTTCTTT. This sequence encodes CASSFGGNTEAFF.

The chain combines TRBV27 with TRBJ2-7, with TRBD1 as a possible D gene (5 bases). This CDR3 spans 14 amino acids. The germline gives CDR1 MNHEY, CDR2 SMNVEV (reference sequence). The V end lost 3 bases, the J end lost 3 bases, and 12 bases lay between the germline ends. CDR3 DNA: TGTGCCAGCAGTTTCCAGGGTCCGAACTACGAGCAGTACTTC. Translated, it gives CASSFQGPNYEQYF.

The rearrangement uses TRBV29-1 and TRBJ2-1; D perhaps matches TRBD2 (6 bases). The V and J ends lost 4 bases and 6 bases respectively, with 16 bases between them. CDR1 and CDR2 (germline): SQVTM, ANQGSEA. The CDR3 is made up of 14 amino acids. The CDR3 DNA reads as TGCAGCGTTGCAAGGAGCCGGGGGTCCAATGAGCAGTTCTTC. Translating gives CSVARSRGSNEQFF.

The V gene is TRBV28, the J gene TRBJ1-6; possibly TRBD1 for D (6 bases). With 5 bases removed from V and 18 bases from J, the gap between germline ends came to 32 bases. This CDR3 region has 17 residues. Germline assignment: CDR1 MDHEN and CDR2 SYDVKM. CDR3 loop: CASSPPRQDELGESTHF. The CDR3 DNA sequence: TGTGCCAGCAGTCCACCTCGACAGGATGAATTGGGGGAGTCGACCCACTTT.

The rearrangement joins TRBV7-3 to TRBJ2-1; D may be TRBD1 or TRBD2 (5 bases each). V was cut by 5 bases and J by 8 bases, with 19 bases left in between. Germline V gene data show CDR1 as SGHTA and CDR2 as FQGTGA. The CDR3 length is 15 residues. The CDR3 region has the DNA TGTGCCAGCAGCCTTGGGACCCTGACTGAGGATGAGCAGTTCTTC. Translating gives CASSLGTLTEDEQFF. The full variable domain, its missing parts supplied by reference TRBV7-3 and TRBJ2-1, is GAGVSQTPSNKVTEKGKYVELRCDPISGHTALYWYRQSLGQGPEFLIYFQGTGAADDSGLPNDRFFAVRPEGSVSTLKIQRTERGDSAVYLCASSLGTLTEDEQFFGPGTRLTVL.

This chain links TRBV6-2 or TRBV6-3 with TRBJ2-3; 9 bases map to TRBD2. The CDR3 spans 15 residues. V was clipped by 4 bases and J by 2 bases; unmatched bases: 4. Germline V gene lookup returns CDR1 MNHEY and CDR2 SVGEGT. CDR3 DNA sequence: TGTGCCAGCAGTTTCCCGGGACTAGCCACAGATACGCAGTATTTT. It codes for CASSFPGLATDTQYF.

The chain is built from TRBV28 and TRBJ2-3; TRBD2 might be the D (5 bases). The CDR3 is 13 residues long. Germline loops: CDR1 MDHEN, CDR2 SYDVKM. V lost 3 bases to trimming and J lost 6 bases, with 10 bases between them. DNA for the CDR3: TGTGCCAGCAGTTTGGCTAGGGAGGATACGCAGTATTTT. This codes for CASSLAREDTQYF.

This clonotype was detected a few times. The chain uses TRBV7-9 and TRBJ2-3; 7 nucleotides line up with TRBD2. CDR1 is SEHNR and CDR2 is FQNEAQ in the germline V gene (reference sequence). The CDR3 has 12 residues. J was trimmed by 9 bases and V by 8 bases; bases with no gene match: 8. CDR3 nucleotides: TGTGCCAGCGGGGAGGGCCCTGGCACGCAGTATTTT. This encodes CASGEGPGTQYF.

This clonotype came up a few times. V is TRBV16 and J is TRBJ2-1, with D possibly being TRBD1 or TRBD2 (6 bases each). The length of the CDR3 is 14 residues. Trimming stripped 2 bases from V and 8 bases from J, with 13 bases between. Germline CDR1 is KGHSY and CDR2 is FQNENV. Here the CDR3 reads CASSQGWGADEQFF. CDR3 nucleotide sequence: TGTGCCAGCAGCCAAGGTTGGGGGGCTGATGAGCAGTTCTTC.

V gene TRBV7-6 combines with J gene TRBJ2-3; maybe TRBD2 (5 bases). The V end lost 1 base, the J end lost 6 bases, and 8 bases lay between the germline ends. Germline V gene lookup returns CDR1 SGHVS and CDR2 FNYEAQ. The CDR3 totals 13 residues. The CDR3 here is CASSLGSGDTQYF. CDR3 nucleotides: TGTGCCAGCAGCTTAGGCAGCGGTGATACGCAGTATTTT.

The chain has TRBV7-2 and TRBJ1-1; 8 bases are a match to TRBD1. Germline V gives CDR1 SGHTA, CDR2 FQGNSA. With V trimmed by 5 bases and J by 5 bases, 7 bases remained unmatched. This CDR3 has 14 amino acids. CDR3 sequence: CASSARQGRTEAFF. In DNA form, the CDR3 reads TGTGCCAGCAGCGCCCGACAGGGGAGAACTGAAGCTTTCTTT.

This clonotype appeared a few times. This sequence joins TRBV25-1 and TRBJ2-1; 8 bases agree with TRBD1. This CDR3 spans 16 amino acids. The ends lost 3 bases at V and 6 bases at J; junction bases unmatched: 10. Germline V gives CDR1 MGHDK, CDR2 SYGVNS. DNA for the CDR3: TGTGCCAGCAGTGATGGTGCCAGGGGGCAGGTCAATGAGCAGTTCTTC. This encodes CASSDGARGQVNEQFF.

This clonotype was counted at least ten times. This rearrangement joins TRBV7-9 to TRBJ2-7; D is unresolved. The CDR3 consists of 15 residues. V lost 0 bases and J lost 5, with 14 bases in between. Germline V gene data show CDR1 as SEHNR and CDR2 as FQNEAQ (reference sequence). CDR3 DNA: TGTGCCAGCAGCTTAGCCCGGGTTTATGGTGACGAGCAGTACTTC. This gives the protein CASSLARVYGDEQYF.